This T cell receptor (beta chain) was sequenced during a study of shared clonotypes between healthy human individuals. This clone has only one observation. Antigen: not known. Broader study findings: Donors were few, which limited the genetic and exposure-history diversity represented. Clonotypes shared by all four donors outscored non-shared clonotypes in generation probability. The naive CD4 repertoires of several donors were compared, and roughly 5.1% of clonotypes were shared.

CDR3 length: 15 residues. Germline lookup yields CDR1 MGHRA and CDR2 YSYEKL. Trimming left V 1 base short and J 1 base short, with 10 bases between. Some clones are missing from TCRdb's copy, which holds only in-frame ones; the method was immunoSEQ multiplex PCR. The data show roughly 2 million clones, with approximately 94% seen just once and around 0.13% held by the top ten. What was sequenced was naive CD4+ T cells sorted from blood. Subset specified: CD45RA+ positively selected. The TCR sequence derives from a man aged 18 to 35 in good health. V is TRBV4-1 and J is TRBJ2-5; TRBD1 is a possible D gene (6 bases). Here the CDR3 reads CASSQGTVFQETQYF. Written as DNA, the CDR3 is TGCGCCAGCAGCCAAGGGACAGTCTTCCAAGAGACCCAGTACTTC.